This TCR beta chain is from a study of T cells in Graves' hyperthyroidism and ophthalmopathy. Study-level information: Staff took peripheral blood when the initial diagnosis was made, before any treatment began. Study-wide findings and caveats: Most clonotypes expanded in the thyroid (above 0.001) were also present in blood.

The CDR3 contains 13 residues. Germline CDR1 and CDR2: DFQATT and SNEGSKA (reference sequence). Patients having uncontrolled infection, another autoimmune disease, pregnancy or lactation were not included. Over 9 ml of fresh peripheral blood supplied the PBMCs. This clonotype turned up a few times. Its target is unknown. At one end the junction does not follow the germline gene, possibly because of a read error. The TCR beta CDR3 regions underwent amplification using RNA transcripts as the source. Researchers ran a first-round RT-PCR on the TCR CDR3 using the HTBI primer set. Via MiXCR, TCRdb re-called the multiplex PCR reads, giving one row per CDR3 protein. Of 400,000 to 500,000 distinct CDR3 sequences listed, approximately 13% are singletons.

The sequence derives from a woman in her late teens or twenties with Graves' hyperthyroidism. The specimen was blood. The chain joins TRBV20-1 to TRBJ1-5, with a weak D call TRBD1 (5 bases). The CDR3 DNA sequence: TGCAGTGCTAGTACAGGCCCAAATCAGGCCCAGCATTTT. Amino acid sequence: CSASTGPNQAQHF.